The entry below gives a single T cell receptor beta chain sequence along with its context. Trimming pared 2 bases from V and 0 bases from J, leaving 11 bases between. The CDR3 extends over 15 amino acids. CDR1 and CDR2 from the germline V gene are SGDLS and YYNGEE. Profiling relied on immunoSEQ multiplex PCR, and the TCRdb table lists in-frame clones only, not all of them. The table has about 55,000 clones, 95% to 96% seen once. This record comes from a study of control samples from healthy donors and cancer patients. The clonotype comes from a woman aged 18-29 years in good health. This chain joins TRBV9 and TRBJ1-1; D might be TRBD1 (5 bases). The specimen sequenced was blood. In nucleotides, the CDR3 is TGTGCCAGCAGCGTGGGAAGGGGATTGAACACTGAAGCTTTCTTT. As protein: CASSVGRGLNTEAFF.